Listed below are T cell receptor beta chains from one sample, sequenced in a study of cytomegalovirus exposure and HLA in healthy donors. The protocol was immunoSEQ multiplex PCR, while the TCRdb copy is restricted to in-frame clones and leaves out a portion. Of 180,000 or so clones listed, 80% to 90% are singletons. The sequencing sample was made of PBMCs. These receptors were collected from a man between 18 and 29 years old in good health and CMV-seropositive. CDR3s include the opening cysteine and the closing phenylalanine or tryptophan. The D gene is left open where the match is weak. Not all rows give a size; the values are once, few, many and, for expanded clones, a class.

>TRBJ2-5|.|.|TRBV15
CATSSPQGGFETQYF
TGTGCCACCAGCAGCCCACAGGGGGGGTTCGAGACCCAGTACTTC
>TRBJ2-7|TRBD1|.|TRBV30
CAWSLGQGPVEQYF
TGTGCCTGGAGTCTGGGACAGGGGCCGGTCGAGCAGTACTTC
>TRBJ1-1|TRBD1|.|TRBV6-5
CASSYTTTGTEAFF
TGTGCCAGCAGTTACACCACGACAGGGACTGAAGCTTTCTTT
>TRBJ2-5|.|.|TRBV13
CASSATRSRVPRWTQYF
TGTGCCAGCAGCGCAACCAGATCCAGGGTACCTCGGTGGACCCAGTACTTC
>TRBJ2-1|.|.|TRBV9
CASSVAPRGSGLHNEQFF
TGTGCCAGCAGCGTAGCTCCGCGAGGAAGCGGACTTCACAATGAGCAGTTCTTC
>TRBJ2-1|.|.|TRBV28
CASSLAGPNNEQFF
TGTGCCAGCAGTTTGGCGGGGCCCAACAATGAGCAGTTCTTC
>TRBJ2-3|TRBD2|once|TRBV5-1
CASSLLAGGITDTQYF
TGCGCCAGCAGCCTATTAGCGGGGGGAATCACAGATACGCAGTATTTT
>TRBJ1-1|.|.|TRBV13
CASSLGRRETEAFF
TGTGCCAGCAGCTTAGGCCGGAGGGAGACTGAAGCTTTCTTT
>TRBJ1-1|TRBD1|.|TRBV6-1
CASRQDRAFLYAFF
TGTGCCAGCAGACAGGACAGGGCTTTTTTGTATGCTTTCTTT
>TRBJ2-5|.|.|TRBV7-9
CASSYPLAWEQYF
TGTGCCAGCAGCTACCCCCTAGCGTGGGAGCAGTACTTC
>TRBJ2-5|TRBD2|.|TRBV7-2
CASSLSTSGGQETQYF
TGTGCCAGCAGCTTATCAACTAGCGGGGGCCAAGAGACCCAGTACTTC
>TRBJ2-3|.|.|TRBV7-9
CASSLDGATDTQYF
TGTGCCAGCAGCTTAGACGGAGCGACAGATACGCAGTATTTT
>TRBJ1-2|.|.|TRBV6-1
CASNAGGVKGYTF
TGTGCCAGCAACGCGGGGGGGGTTAAAGGCTACACCTTC
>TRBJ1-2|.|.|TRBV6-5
CASSYTYPQGVRGYTF
TGTGCCAGCAGTTACACGTACCCGCAGGGCGTTCGTGGCTACACCTTC
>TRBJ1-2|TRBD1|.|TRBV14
CASSQSGQGVNYGYTF
TGTGCCAGCAGCCAATCAGGACAGGGGGTTAACTATGGCTACACCTTC
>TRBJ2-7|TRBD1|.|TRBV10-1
CASSEGSPGQAYEQYF
TGCGCCAGCAGTGAGGGAAGTCCGGGACAGGCTTACGAGCAGTACTTC
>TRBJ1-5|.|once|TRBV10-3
CAISATGSQPQHF
TGTGCCATCAGTGCCACAGGGTCTCAGCCCCAGCATTTT
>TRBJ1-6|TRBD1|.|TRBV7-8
CASSLLQGAYSPLHF
TGTGCCAGCAGCTTACTCCAGGGGGCTTACTCACCCCTCCACTTT
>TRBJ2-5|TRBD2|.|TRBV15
CATSIRLADQETQYF
TGTGCCACCAGCATAAGGCTAGCGGATCAAGAGACCCAGTACTTC
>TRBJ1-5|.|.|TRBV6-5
CASSVTGSQPQHF
TGTGCCAGCAGCGTTACAGGGTCTCAGCCCCAGCATTTT
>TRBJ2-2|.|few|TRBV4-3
CASSQVRGGGELFF
TGCGCCAGCAGCCAAGTTAGGGGTGGCGGGGAGCTGTTTTTT
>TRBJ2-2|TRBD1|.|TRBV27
CASTLGPDRGSGGELFF
TGTGCCAGCACCCTGGGTCCGGACAGGGGATCGGGCGGGGAGCTGTTTTTT
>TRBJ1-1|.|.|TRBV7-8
CASSPNRQTEAFF
TGTGCCAGCAGCCCCAACCGCCAGACTGAAGCTTTCTTT
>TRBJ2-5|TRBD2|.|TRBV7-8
CASSFSGAEETQYF
TGTGCCAGCAGCTTTAGCGGGGCTGAAGAGACCCAGTACTTC
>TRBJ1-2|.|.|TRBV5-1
CASTDGNGYTF
TGCGCCAGCACCGACGGGAATGGCTACACCTTC
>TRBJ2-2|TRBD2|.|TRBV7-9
CASSLPRRLAGPGGELFF
TGTGCCAGCAGCTTGCCTCGGCGACTAGCGGGCCCGGGCGGGGAGCTGTTTTTT
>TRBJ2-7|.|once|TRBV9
CASSAGTLYEQYF
TGTGCCAGCAGCGCCGGGACACTCTACGAGCAGTACTTC
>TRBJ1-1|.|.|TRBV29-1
CSVPEGDTEAFF
TGCAGCGTTCCCGAGGGAGACACTGAAGCTTTCTTT
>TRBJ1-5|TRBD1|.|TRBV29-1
CSVRQGNQPQHF
TGCAGCGTGCGACAGGGAAATCAGCCCCAGCATTTT
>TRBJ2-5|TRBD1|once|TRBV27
CASSTDRGGETQYF
TGTGCCAGCAGCACGGACAGGGGGGGAGAGACCCAGTACTTC
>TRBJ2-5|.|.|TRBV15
CATSRERGKQYF
TGTGCCACCAGCAGAGAAAGAGGGAAGCAGTACTTC
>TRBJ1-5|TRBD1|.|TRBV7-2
CASSPRLGQVNQPQHF
TGTGCCAGCAGCCCGCGCCTGGGACAGGTCAATCAGCCCCAGCATTTT
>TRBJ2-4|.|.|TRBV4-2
CASSQDRQGSIQYF
TGTGCCAGCAGCCAAGATAGGCAGGGCAGCATTCAGTACTTC
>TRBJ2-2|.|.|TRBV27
CASSPRRGANTGELFF
TGTGCCAGCAGTCCCCGTCGGGGGGCAAACACCGGGGAGCTGTTTTTT
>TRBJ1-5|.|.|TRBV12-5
CASGVLAQPQHF
TGTGCTAGTGGGGTGTTAGCCCAGCCCCAGCATTTT
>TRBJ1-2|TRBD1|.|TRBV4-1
CASSQTTGDFNYGYTF
TGCGCCAGCAGCCAAACGACAGGGGACTTTAACTATGGCTACACCTTC
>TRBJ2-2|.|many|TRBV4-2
CASSQDLRVEAGELFF
TGTGCCAGCAGCCAAGATTTGAGGGTTGAGGCCGGGGAGCTGTTTTTT
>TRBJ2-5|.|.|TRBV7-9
CASSSGSGETQYF
TGTGCCAGCAGCTCTGGGTCCGGGGAGACCCAGTACTTC
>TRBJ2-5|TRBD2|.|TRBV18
CASSPGQASGEETQYF
TGTGCCAGCTCTCCCGGACAGGCTAGCGGGGAAGAGACCCAGTACTTC
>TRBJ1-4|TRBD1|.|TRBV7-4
CASSDRYTGGLVGEKLFF
TGTGCCAGCAGCGATCGATACACAGGGGGGCTGGTAGGTGAAAAACTGTTTTTT
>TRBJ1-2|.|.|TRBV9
CASSALSPGLTNYGYTF
TGTGCCAGCAGCGCCCTAAGCCCAGGGCTTACTAACTATGGCTACACCTTC
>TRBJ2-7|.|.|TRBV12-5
CASGLIPGKDYEQYF
TGTGCTAGTGGTTTGATACCGGGAAAGGACTACGAGCAGTACTTC
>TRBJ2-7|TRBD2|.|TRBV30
CAWSVGRTSGGFYSEQYF
TGTGCCTGGAGTGTTGGTAGGACTAGCGGGGGGTTTTATAGCGAGCAGTACTTC
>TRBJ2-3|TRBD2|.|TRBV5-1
CASSLASLAGGGDTQYF
TGCGCCAGCAGCTTGGCCTCATTAGCGGGGGGTGGAGATACGCAGTATTTT
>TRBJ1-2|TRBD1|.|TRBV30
CAWSGGGNGYTF
TGTGCCTGGAGCGGAGGGGGCAATGGCTACACCTTC
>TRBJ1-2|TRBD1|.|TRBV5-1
CASSLASGQGIYGYTF
TGCGCCAGCAGCTTGGCTTCGGGACAGGGGATCTATGGCTACACCTTC
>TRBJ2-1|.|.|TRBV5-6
CASSLDLANEQFF
TGTGCCAGCAGCTTGGACCTAGCAAATGAGCAGTTCTTC
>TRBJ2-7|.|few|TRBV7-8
CASSLDISYEQYF
TGTGCCAGCAGCTTAGACATCTCCTACGAGCAGTACTTC
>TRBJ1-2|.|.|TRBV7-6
CASSFAYDYGYTF
TGTGCCAGCAGCTTCGCGTATGACTATGGCTACACCTTC
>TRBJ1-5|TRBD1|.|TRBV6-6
CASSTGTGIQDQPQHF
TGTGCCAGCAGTACAGGGACAGGTATACAGGATCAGCCCCAGCATTTT
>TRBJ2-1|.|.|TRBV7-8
CASVPPGMVGGAWNEQFF
TGTGCCAGCGTACCCCCTGGAATGGTGGGGGGGGCCTGGAATGAGCAGTTCTTC
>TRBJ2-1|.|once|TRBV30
CAWSSPGAYNEQFF
TGTGCCTGGAGTTCTCCCGGGGCCTACAATGAGCAGTTCTTC
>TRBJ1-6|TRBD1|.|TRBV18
CASSRDSSYNSPLHF
TGTGCCAGCTCGCGGGACAGCTCCTATAATTCACCCCTCCACTTT
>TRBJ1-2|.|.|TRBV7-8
CASSREPTSNGYTF
TGTGCCAGCAGCCGCGAGCCTACTAGTAATGGCTACACCTTC
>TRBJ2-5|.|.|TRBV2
CASSEKESQETQYF
TGTGCCAGCAGTGAAAAAGAGAGTCAAGAGACCCAGTACTTC
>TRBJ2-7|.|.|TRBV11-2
CASSLVERFLSGEQYF
TGTGCCAGCAGCTTAGTCGAACGGTTTCTCTCGGGGGAGCAGTACTTC
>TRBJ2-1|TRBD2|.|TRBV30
CASYRGLAGDYYNEQFF
TGTGCCTCATACCGGGGACTAGCGGGAGACTACTACAATGAGCAGTTCTTC